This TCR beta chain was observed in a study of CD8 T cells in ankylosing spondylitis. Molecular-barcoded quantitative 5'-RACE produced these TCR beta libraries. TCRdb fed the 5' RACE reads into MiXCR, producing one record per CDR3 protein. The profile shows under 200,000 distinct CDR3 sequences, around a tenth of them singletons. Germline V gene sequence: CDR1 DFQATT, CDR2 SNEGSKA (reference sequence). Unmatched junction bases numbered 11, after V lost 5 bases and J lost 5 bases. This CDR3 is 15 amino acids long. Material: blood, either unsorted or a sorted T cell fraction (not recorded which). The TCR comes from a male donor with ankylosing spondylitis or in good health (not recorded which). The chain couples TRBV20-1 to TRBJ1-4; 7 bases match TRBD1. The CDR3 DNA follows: TGCAGTGCTCCCCATTGGGCAGGGGGGAATGAAAAACTGTTTTTT. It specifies CSAPHWAGGNEKLFF.